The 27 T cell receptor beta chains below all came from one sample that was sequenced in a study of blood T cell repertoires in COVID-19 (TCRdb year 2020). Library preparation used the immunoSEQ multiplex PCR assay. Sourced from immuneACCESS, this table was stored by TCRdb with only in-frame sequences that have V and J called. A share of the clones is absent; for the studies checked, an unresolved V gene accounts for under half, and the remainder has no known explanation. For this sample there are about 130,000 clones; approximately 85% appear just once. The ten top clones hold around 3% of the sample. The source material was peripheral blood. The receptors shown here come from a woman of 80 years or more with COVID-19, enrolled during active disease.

The CDR3 spells CAISQTGASSYEQYF. The CDR3, as DNA: TGTGCCATCAGCCAAACAGGGGCCTCCTCCTACGAGCAGTACTTC. The V gene is TRBV10-3, the J gene TRBJ2-7; 7 nucleotides align to TRBD1. V gave up 6 bases and J gave up 0 bases; unmatched junction bases: 8. Germline lookup yields CDR1 ENHRY and CDR2 SYGVKD. The CDR3 loop spans 15 amino acids.

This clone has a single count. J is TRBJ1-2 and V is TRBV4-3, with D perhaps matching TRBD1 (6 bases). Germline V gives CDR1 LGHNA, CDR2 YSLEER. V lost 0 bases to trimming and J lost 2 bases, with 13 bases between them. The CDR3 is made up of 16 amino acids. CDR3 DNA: TGCGCCAGCAGCCAAGATTTCGCAGGGGCAAACTATGGCTACACCTTC. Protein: CASSQDFAGANYGYTF.

Written as DNA, the CDR3 is TGTGCCAGTATTTCTAGAACCTACACCGGGGAGCTGTTTTTT. Its protein is CASISRTYTGELFF. The chain joins TRBV19 to TRBJ2-2, with unresolved D. Trimming removed 7 bases from V and 3 bases from J, with 12 bases in between. Looked up from germline, CDR1 is LNHDA and CDR2 is SQIVND (reference sequence). The CDR3 length is 14 residues.

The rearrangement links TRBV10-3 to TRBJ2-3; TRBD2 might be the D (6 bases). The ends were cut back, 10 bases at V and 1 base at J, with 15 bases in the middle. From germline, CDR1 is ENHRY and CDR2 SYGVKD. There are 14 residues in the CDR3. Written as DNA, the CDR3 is TGTGCCACCGGGAGAGCGTTGGGCACAGATACGCAGTATTTT. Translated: CATGRALGTDTQYF.

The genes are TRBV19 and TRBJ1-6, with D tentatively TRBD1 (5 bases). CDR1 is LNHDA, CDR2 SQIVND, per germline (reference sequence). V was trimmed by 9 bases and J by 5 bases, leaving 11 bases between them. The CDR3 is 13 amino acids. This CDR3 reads CASQTVNNSPLHF. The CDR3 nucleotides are TGTGCCAGCCAGACAGTTAATAATTCACCCCTCCACTTT.

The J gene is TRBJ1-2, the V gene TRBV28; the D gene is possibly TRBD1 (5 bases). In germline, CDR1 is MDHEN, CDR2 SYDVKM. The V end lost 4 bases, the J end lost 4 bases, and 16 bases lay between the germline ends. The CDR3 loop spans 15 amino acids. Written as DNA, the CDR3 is TGTGCCAGCAGTTCGTCCGGGACGGGGGGCTATGGCTACACCTTC. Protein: CASSSSGTGGYGYTF.

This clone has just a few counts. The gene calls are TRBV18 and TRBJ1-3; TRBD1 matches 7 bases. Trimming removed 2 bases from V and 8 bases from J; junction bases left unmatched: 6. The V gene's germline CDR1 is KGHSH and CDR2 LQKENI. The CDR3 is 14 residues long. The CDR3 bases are TGTGCCAGCTCACCATACGCTCAGGGGGACACCATATATTTT. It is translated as CASSPYAQGDTIYF.

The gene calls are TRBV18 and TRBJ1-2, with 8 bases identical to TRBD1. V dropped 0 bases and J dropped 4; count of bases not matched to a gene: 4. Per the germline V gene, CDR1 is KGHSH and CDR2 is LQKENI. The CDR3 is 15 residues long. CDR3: CASSPPTGAIYGYTF. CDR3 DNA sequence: TGTGCCAGCTCACCACCGACAGGGGCGATCTATGGCTACACCTTC.

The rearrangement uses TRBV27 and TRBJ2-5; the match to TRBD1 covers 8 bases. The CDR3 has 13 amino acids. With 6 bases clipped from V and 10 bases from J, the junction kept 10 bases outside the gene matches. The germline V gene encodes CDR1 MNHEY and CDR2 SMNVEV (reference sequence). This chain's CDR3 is CASSLDRGSLQYF. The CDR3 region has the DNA TGTGCCAGCAGCCTTGACAGGGGCTCCCTCCAGTACTTC.

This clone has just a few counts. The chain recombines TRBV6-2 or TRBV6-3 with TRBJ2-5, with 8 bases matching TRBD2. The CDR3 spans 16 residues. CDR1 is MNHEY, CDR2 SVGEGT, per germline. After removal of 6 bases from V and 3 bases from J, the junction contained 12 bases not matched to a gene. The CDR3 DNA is TGTGCCAGCAGCCCCGGACTAGCAGAACCAAAAGAGACCCAGTACTTC. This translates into CASSPGLAEPKETQYF.

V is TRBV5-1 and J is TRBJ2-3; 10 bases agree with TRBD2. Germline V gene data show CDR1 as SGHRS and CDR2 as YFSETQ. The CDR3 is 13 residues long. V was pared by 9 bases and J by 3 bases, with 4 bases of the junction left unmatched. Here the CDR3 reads CATGLASTDTQYF. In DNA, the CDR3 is TGCGCCACGGGACTAGCGTCGACAGATACGCAGTATTTT.

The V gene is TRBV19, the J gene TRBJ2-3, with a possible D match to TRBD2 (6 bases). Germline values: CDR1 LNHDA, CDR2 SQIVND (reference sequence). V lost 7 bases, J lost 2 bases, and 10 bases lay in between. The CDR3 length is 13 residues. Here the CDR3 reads CASKGGITDTQYF. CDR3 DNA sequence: TGTGCCAGTAAGGGCGGGATCACAGATACGCAGTATTTT.

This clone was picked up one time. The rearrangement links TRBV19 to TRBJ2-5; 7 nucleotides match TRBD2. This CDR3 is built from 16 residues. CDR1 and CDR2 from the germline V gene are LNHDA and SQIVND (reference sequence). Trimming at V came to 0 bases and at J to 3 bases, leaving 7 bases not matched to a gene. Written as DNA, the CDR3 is TGTGCCAGTAGTATAGATTGGGCTAGCGGAAAAGAGACCCAGTACTTC. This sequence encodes CASSIDWASGKETQYF. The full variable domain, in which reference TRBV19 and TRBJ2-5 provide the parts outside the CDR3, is DGGITQSPKYLFRKEGQNVTLSCEQNLNHDAMYWYRQDPGQGLRLIYYSQIVNDFQKGDIAEGYSVSREKKESFPLTVTSAQKNPTAFYLCASSIDWASGKETQYFGPGTRLLVL.

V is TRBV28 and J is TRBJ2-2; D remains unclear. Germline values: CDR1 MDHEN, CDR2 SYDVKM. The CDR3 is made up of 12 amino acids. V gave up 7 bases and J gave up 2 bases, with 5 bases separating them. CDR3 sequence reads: CASTVNTGELFF. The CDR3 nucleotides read TGTGCCAGCACGGTAAACACCGGGGAGCTGTTTTTT.

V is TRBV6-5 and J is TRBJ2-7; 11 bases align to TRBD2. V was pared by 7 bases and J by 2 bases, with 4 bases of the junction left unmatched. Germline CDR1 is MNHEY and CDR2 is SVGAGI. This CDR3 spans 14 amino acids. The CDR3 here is CASMGLAAPYEQYF. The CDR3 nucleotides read TGTGCCAGCATGGGACTAGCGGCTCCCTACGAGCAGTACTTC.

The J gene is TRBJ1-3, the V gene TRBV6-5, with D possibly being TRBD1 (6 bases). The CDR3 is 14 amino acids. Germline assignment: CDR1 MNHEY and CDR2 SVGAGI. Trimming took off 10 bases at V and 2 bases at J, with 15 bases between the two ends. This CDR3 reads CATGPQGPGNTIYF. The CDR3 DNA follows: TGTGCCACCGGGCCGCAGGGGCCTGGAAACACCATATATTTT.

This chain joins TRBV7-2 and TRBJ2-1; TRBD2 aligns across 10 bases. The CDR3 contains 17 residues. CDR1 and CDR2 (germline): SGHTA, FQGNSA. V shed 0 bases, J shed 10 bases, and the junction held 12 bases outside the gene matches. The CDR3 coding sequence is TGTGCCAGCAGCTTAGCAAGCGGGAGGGCCGCGGGGGGCGAGCAGTTCTTC. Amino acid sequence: CASSLASGRAAGGEQFF.

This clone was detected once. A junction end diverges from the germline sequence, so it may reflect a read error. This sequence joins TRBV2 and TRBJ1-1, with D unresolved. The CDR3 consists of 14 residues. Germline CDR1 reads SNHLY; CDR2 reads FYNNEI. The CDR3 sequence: CASSGVNWNTKAFF. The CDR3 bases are TGTGCCAGCAGTGGGGTAAATTGGAACACTAAAGCTTTCTTT.

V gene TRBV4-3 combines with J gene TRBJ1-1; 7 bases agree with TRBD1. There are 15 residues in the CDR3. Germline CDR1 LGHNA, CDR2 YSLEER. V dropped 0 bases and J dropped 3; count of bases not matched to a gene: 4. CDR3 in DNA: TGCGCCAGCAGCCAAGATCCCCAGGGGGACACTGAAGCTTTCTTT. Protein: CASSQDPQGDTEAFF.

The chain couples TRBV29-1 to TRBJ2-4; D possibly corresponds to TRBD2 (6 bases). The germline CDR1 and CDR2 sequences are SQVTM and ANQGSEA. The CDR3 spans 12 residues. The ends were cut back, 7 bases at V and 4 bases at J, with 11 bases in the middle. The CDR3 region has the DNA TGCAGCGGCGGGGCCCAGAAAAACATTCAGTACTTC. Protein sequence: CSGGAQKNIQYF. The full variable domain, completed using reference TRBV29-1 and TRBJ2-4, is SAVISQKPSRDICQRGTSLTIQCQVDSQVTMMFWYRQQPGQSLTLIATANQGSEATYESGFVIDKFPISRPNLTFSTLTVSNMSPEDSSIYLCSGGAQKNIQYFGAGTRLSVL.

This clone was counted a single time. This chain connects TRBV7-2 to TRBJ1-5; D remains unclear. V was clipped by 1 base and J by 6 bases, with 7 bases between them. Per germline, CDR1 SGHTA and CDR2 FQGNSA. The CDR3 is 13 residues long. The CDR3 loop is CASSLERAQPQHF. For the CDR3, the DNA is TGTGCCAGCAGCTTAGAGAGGGCTCAGCCCCAGCATTTT.

CDR3 residues: CATYGEGLAAREQYF. CDR3 sequence (DNA): TGTGCCACGTACGGGGAGGGACTAGCGGCTAGGGAGCAGTACTTC. J is TRBJ2-7 and V is TRBV6-5, with 11 bases fitting TRBD2. CDR1 MNHEY and CDR2 SVGAGI come from the germline V gene. V shed 10 bases and J 7 bases; nucleotides not matched to a gene: 15. The CDR3 has 15 residues.

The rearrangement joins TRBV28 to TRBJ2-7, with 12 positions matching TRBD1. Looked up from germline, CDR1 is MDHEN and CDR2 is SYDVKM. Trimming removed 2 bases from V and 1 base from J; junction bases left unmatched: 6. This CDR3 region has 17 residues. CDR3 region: CASSLGDRGRISYEQYF. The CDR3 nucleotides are TGTGCCAGCAGTTTAGGGGACAGGGGGCGAATTTCCTACGAGCAGTACTTC.

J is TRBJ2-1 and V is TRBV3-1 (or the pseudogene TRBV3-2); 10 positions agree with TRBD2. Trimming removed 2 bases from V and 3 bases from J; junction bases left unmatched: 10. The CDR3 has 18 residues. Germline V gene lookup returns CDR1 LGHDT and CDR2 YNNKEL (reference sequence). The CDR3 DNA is TGTGCCAGCAGCCAATACCTCCTAGCGGGAGTTGGCTACAATGAGCAGTTCTTC. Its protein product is CASSQYLLAGVGYNEQFF.

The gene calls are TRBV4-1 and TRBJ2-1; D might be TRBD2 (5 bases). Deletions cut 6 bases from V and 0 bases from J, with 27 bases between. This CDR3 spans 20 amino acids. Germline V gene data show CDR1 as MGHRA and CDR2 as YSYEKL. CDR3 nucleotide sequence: TGCGCCAGCAGTGGGCTAGAGCGGTCCCCCGCCACCACCTCCTACAATGAGCAGTTCTTC. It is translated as CASSGLERSPATTSYNEQFF.

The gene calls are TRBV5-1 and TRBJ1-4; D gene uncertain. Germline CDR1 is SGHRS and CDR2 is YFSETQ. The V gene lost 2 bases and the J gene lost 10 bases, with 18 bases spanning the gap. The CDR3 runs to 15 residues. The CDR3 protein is CASSFFWADYGKLFF. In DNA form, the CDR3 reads TGCGCCAGCAGCTTCTTCTGGGCTGATTATGGAAAACTGTTTTTT.

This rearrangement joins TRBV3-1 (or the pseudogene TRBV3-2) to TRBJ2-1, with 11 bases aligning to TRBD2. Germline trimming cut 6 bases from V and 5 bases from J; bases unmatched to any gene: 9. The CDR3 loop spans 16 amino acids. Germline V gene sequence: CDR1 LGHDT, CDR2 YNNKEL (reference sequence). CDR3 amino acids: CASRLSGTSGHNEQFF. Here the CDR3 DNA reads TGTGCCAGCAGACTAAGCGGGACTAGCGGTCACAATGAGCAGTTCTTC.